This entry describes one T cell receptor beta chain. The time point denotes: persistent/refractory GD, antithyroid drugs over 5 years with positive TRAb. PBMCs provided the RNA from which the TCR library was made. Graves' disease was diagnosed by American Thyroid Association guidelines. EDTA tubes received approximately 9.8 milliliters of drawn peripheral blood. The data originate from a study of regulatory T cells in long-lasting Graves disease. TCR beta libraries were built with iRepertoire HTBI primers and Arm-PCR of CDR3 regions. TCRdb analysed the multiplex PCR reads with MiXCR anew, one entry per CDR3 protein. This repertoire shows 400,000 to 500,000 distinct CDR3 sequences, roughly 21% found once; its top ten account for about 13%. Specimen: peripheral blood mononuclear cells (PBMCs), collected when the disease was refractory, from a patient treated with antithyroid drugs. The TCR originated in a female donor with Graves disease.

The chain's CDR3 is CASSLVVGPGNTIYF. The CDR3 DNA reads as TGTGCCAGCAGCTTAGTGGTAGGGCCTGGAAACACCATATATTTT. The chain uses TRBV7-9 and TRBJ1-3, with D unclear. This CDR3 is 15 amino acids long. Trimming stripped 1 base from V and 2 bases from J, with 9 bases between. The germline CDR1 and CDR2 sequences are SEHNR and FQNEAQ (reference sequence).